This T cell receptor (beta chain) originates from a study of shared clonotypes between healthy human individuals (dated by TCRdb to 2018 to 2020). Looking at the study overall: Three men and a couple of women, aged 18 to 49 years, made up the cohort. Per donor, three plates each were used for CD4 naive and CD4 memory, two for CD8 naive, and one for CD8 memory. To estimate repertoire size and how much clonotype sharing occurs between individuals, the study deeply sequenced the blood TCR repertoires of several healthy adults. Different laboratories and diverse techniques were used to prepare libraries and sequence TCR repertoires, to increase sequencing depth and limit assay-specific biases. Between about 0.85 and 9.5 billion PBMCs per donor were obtained by leukapheresis.

Its CDR3 holds 13 amino acids, cysteine through phenylalanine. Left in the record is the CDR3 DNA by itself, 39 bases read in frame from the first base. CDR1 and CDR2, looked up from the germline V gene (reference sequence), are PRHDT and FYEKMQ. Relative to germline, V is 0 bases shorter and J is 5 bases shorter, with 4 bases between their ends. In the case of this clone: Its antigen specificity is not known. Per-base quality was not reported, and no clone a single base away is much larger than it. The same CDR3 is also encoded by other DNA sequences in this sample.

Using the deep immunoSEQ assay, multiplex PCR amplified TCR CDR3 regions from genomic DNA. Extracted genomic DNA from each cell subset was spread evenly across all wells of several immunoSEQ 96-well plates, with each plate serving as a replicate. For sorted subsets, about 200 ng genomic DNA, equal to 30,000 or so T cell genomes, was loaded into each replicate PCR. Purified libraries were measured with a Qubit 3.0 fluorometer, size-checked on a Bioanalyzer 2100, and measured again with the KAPA Library Quantification kit. Every immunoSEQ 96-well plate was sequenced on a dedicated single-read 150-cycle Illumina NextSeq 550 flow cell. As for the authors' bioinformatics: Because only junctional sequences without quality scores were contained in the immunoSEQ output, filtering matching that applied to full-length reads could not be performed. To assign V/J genes and CDR3, sequences were annotated using PyIR, a Python wrapper for IgBLAST v1.9, with IMGT germline references. Reads were removed for weak V/J assignments (E-value above 1e-6), missing CDR3, stop codons, out-of-frame junctions, or ambiguous translated residues. V3J clonotypes were defined by identical inferred V gene, J gene, and CDR3 amino acid sequence. To compute the percentage overlap between repertoires, the number of shared unique clonotypes was divided by the size of the smaller repertoire. Repertoire richness was assessed with RTK rarefaction, the Chao1 estimator, and Recon v2.1 estimates of unobserved clonotypes. OLGA was used to compute generation probabilities for all TCRbeta clonotypes that the gDNA method yielded from a handful of donors. Held by TCRdb, this immuneACCESS table contains in-frame sequences only and omits some clones. Under half of the omission traces to an unresolved V gene where checked; the cause of the rest is unknown. For V, J and clone size, that table is used; D and trimming come from the DNA. The sample table contains around 560,000 clones; only one count was recorded for approximately 95% of them. The top ten hold approximately 0.11% of the sample.

Broad study findings and their caveats: Sharing across a handful of donors was observed for about 5% of naive CD4, 3.5% of naive CD8, roughly 2.4% of memory CD4, and around 0.42% of memory CD8 clonotypes. Naive subsets generally had larger estimated clonotype richness than memory subsets. The genetic and exposure-history diversity represented was limited by the small number of donors. Sampling was limited to blood, and TCR repertoires in tissue likely differ from TCR repertoires in blood. Rarefaction of sorted-subset datasets indicated incomplete sequencing despite the large sequencing depth. Compared with non-shared clonotypes, clonotypes shared by all four sorted-subset donors had higher generation probabilities. Pairwise subsampling led to the expectation that sequencing depth would affect the degree of clonotype sharing among donors.

For the CD8 naive samples, CD45RO-negative cells were positively selected for CCR7, yielding a CD45RA+CCR7+ population from which TemRA cells were excluded. Donors were healthy HIV-negative adults with no recently reported acute infections or vaccinations. Every donor was a Caucasian adult living in Nashville, Tennessee, USA. Blood was collected by leukapheresis, and PBMCs were isolated by Ficoll-Histopaque density gradient centrifugation and then cryopreserved in liquid nitrogen vapor phase. Purity and quantity of every magnetically sorted T cell population were checked by analytical flow cytometry. Each sorted fraction had its genomic DNA isolated and then quantified by UV absorbance on a Nanodrop 2000c.

This receptor was identified in a woman aged 30 to 39 in good health. What was sequenced was naive CD8+ T cells sorted from blood. The sample's cell subset or site label is to be understood as: CD45RA+CCR7+. The rearrangement combines TRBV13 with TRBJ2-2; a confident D gene designation cannot be given. Here the CDR3 is given as CASSLGGTGELFF. The DNA reads as follows: TGTGCCAGCAGCTTAGGAGGTACCGGGGAGCTGTTTTTT.